Listed below are T cell receptor beta chains from one sample, sequenced in a study of preoperative IRX-2 immunotherapy in early breast cancer. TCRdb keeps only in-frame clones here, not all; method: immunoSEQ multiplex PCR. The sample records around 88,000 clones, 86% being singletons. The sequences come from tumor tissue, collected after IRX-2 immunotherapy. The receptors were gathered from a human donor with breast cancer. Both conserved end residues are part of each CDR3. The D gene is left open where the match is weak. Expanded clones are given a class, and other clones once, few, many or no size at all.

j_gene,len,d_gene,v_gene,abundance,CDR3aa,CDR3nt
TRBJ1-5,13,NA,TRBV7-4,NA,CASSRDINQPQHF,TGTGCCAGCAGCAGAGACATCAATCAGCCCCAGCATTTT
TRBJ1-4,12,NA,TRBV28,few,CASSLGIRSLFF,TGTGCCAGCAGTTTAGGAATCAGATCACTGTTTTTT
TRBJ1-2,15,TRBD1,TRBV5-1,few,CASSLETGGNYGYTF,TGCGCCAGCAGCTTGGAGACAGGGGGGAACTATGGCTACACCTTC
TRBJ2-2,16,NA,TRBV7-5,NA,CASSLGGPQITGELFF,TGTGCCAGCAGCCTGGGGGGGCCGCAGATCACCGGGGAGCTGTTTTTT
TRBJ2-1,16,NA,TRBV11-3,once,CASSTPRGPSYNEQFF,TGTGCCAGCAGCACCCCCCGAGGACCCTCCTACAATGAGCAGTTCTTC
TRBJ2-6,16,NA,TRBV30,NA,CAWSVRGNLGSNVLTF,TGTGCCTGGAGTGTCAGGGGCAACCTAGGGTCCAACGTCCTGACTTTC
TRBJ1-2,15,NA,TRBV28,NA,CASSSTSSPNYGYTF,TGTGCCAGCAGTTCCACCTCCAGCCCCAACTATGGCTACACCTTC
TRBJ1-2,13,NA,TRBV6-8,NA,CASSRDLSYGYTF,TGTGCCAGCAGTAGGGACCTGAGCTATGGCTACACCTTC
TRBJ2-3,11,NA,TRBV10-1,NA,CARARGDTQYF,TGCGCCAGAGCCAGGGGAGATACGCAGTATTTT
TRBJ1-2,15,TRBD1,TRBV6-8,NA,CASSYSTGGLDGYTF,TGTGCCAGCAGTTACTCCACAGGGGGCCTTGATGGCTACACCTTC
TRBJ1-5,13,NA,TRBV19,once,CASSIAVEQPQHF,TGTGCCAGTAGTATAGCTGTCGAGCAGCCCCAGCATTTT
TRBJ1-2,15,NA,TRBV5-1,NA,CASSTTPRDLGGYTF,TGCGCCAGCAGCACCACTCCCCGGGACCTCGGGGGCTACACCTTC
TRBJ1-1,15,TRBD1,TRBV5-1,NA,CASSRGDRRNTEAFF,TGCGCCAGCAGCCGGGGGGACAGGAGGAACACTGAAGCTTTCTTT
TRBJ2-7,15,TRBD2,TRBV5-1,once,CASSSGGTSSYEQYF,TGCGCCAGCAGCTCGGGAGGGACTAGCTCCTACGAGCAGTACTTC
TRBJ2-5,15,NA,TRBV30,NA,CAWSAPDLAGETQYF,TGTGCCTGGAGTGCCCCCGACCTAGCAGGGGAGACCCAGTACTTC
TRBJ2-2,13,TRBD2,TRBV6-8,NA,CASLGEGTGELFF,TGTGCCAGCCTGGGGGAGGGCACCGGGGAGCTGTTTTTT
TRBJ1-1,14,TRBD1,TRBV19,NA,CASRPGQSNTEAFF,TGTGCCAGTAGGCCGGGACAGAGCAACACTGAAGCTTTCTTT
TRBJ1-3,15,NA,TRBV15,NA,CATSRGESSGNTIYF,TGTGCCACCAGCAGAGGGGAATCCTCTGGAAACACCATATATTTT
TRBJ1-4,16,NA,TRBV5-1,NA,CASTKAGDGTNEKLFF,TGCGCCAGCACCAAGGCGGGGGATGGAACTAATGAAAAACTGTTTTTT
TRBJ1-4,14,NA,TRBV10-1,once,CASSDVQGGEKLFF,TGCGCCAGCAGTGATGTCCAAGGCGGTGAAAAACTGTTTTTT
TRBJ2-3,16,NA,TRBV5-1,NA,CASSRGSSASTDTQYF,TGCGCCAGCAGCCGAGGGTCTTCGGCTAGCACAGATACGCAGTATTTT
TRBJ2-2,15,NA,TRBV7-1,NA,CASSPRHSNTGELFF,TGTGCCAGCAGCCCGAGGCACTCGAACACCGGGGAGCTGTTTTTT
TRBJ1-6,12,NA,TRBV28,NA,CASSLTFSPLHF,TGTGCCAGCAGTTTGACGTTTTCACCCCTCCACTTT
TRBJ1-1,12,NA,TRBV28,few,CASSSLWNRPFF,TGTGCCAGCAGTTCCCTATGGAATCGTCCTTTCTTT
TRBJ1-1,14,TRBD1,TRBV15,NA,CATSRRTGGTEAFF,TGTGCCACCAGCAGAAGGACAGGGGGGACTGAAGCTTTCTTT
TRBJ2-7,12,NA,TRBV28,NA,CASRHRSYEQYF,TGTGCCAGCAGACACAGGTCCTACGAGCAGTACTTC
TRBJ2-3,17,NA,TRBV6-8,NA,CASRPPGRKKATDTQYF,TGTGCCAGCAGACCTCCGGGACGAAAAAAGGCCACAGATACGCAGTATTTT